This T cell receptor (beta chain) was observed in a study of Ad26.COV2.S vaccination and SARS-CoV-2 variants. Study-wide points: Vaccine recipients posted higher spike-specific TCR breadth than their placebo counterparts. Reported post-vaccination CD8+ and CD4+ T cell responses to spike showed substantial breadth. Vaccinees and placebo recipients showed similar non-spike TCR breadth. The TCR breadth and depth analyses may have understated or missed part of the total T cell responses.

Germline V gene data show CDR1 as SGHTA and CDR2 as FQGNSA. The CDR3 is made up of 16 amino acids. V dropped 4 bases and J dropped 8; count of bases not matched to a gene: 13. Data came from immunoSEQ multiplex PCR; TCRdb stores just in-frame clones and leaves some out. The sample includes around 86,000 clones, around 82% of them seen just once. Details on this clone: Its antigen is undetermined.

This TCR was recovered from a human donor who had recovered from COVID-19. Sequences were derived from peripheral blood, sampled after recovery from COVID-19. V is TRBV7-2 and J is TRBJ1-2; 10 bases are shared with TRBD1. In nucleotides, the CDR3 is TGTGCCAGCAGCTGGACAGGGGGTGCTGAACCCCTCGGCTACACCTTC. It translates to CASSWTGGAEPLGYTF.